The 10 T cell receptor beta chains listed next were all sequenced from one sample in a study of T cell repertoires in cytomegalovirus infection (dated by TCRdb to 2018 to 2020). TCRdb names Illumina HiSeq 1500 as the instrument used. The raw public data were reprocessed by TCRdb itself: fastp quality trimming at Q25, MiXCR clonotype calling, in-frame beta chains only. Every CDR3 protein is listed once, alongside the most common genes and DNA of its rows. For this sample the table gives more than 150,000 distinct CDR3 sequences, of which 17% were detected only once. Roughly a sixth of the sample rests with the top ten. Sequenced material: CD8+ T cells from PBMCs. The receptors originated from a human donor in good health (CMV status not recorded). Some clones in this sample may be carry-over from other donors' samples.

This clonotype was seen a handful of times. The chain carries TRBV29-1 and TRBJ2-1; D not certain. Between the trimmed V and J ends, which lost 2 bases and 2 bases, there was a span of 10 bases. This CDR3 has 14 residues. Germline CDR1 and CDR2: SQVTM and ANQGSEA. CDR3 in amino acids: CSVELGLAYNEQFF. The CDR3 coding sequence is TGCAGCGTTGAACTTGGGCTAGCCTACAATGAGCAGTTCTTC.

The chain has TRBV6-6 and TRBJ1-1, with D tentatively TRBD1 (5 bases). CDR3 length: 15 residues. V shed 6 bases and J shed 4 bases, with 18 bases lying between them. CDR1 is MNHNY, CDR2 SVGAGI, per germline (reference sequence). The chain's CDR3 is CASSSQWGTGTEAFF. CDR3 DNA: TGTGCCAGCAGCTCCCAATGGGGGACGGGCACTGAAGCTTTCTTT.

This clonotype was counted between two and nine times. The V and J genes are TRBV6-6 and TRBJ2-7; TRBD2 aligns across 8 bases. The J segment lost 5 bases and the V segment lost 6 bases, leaving 6 bases of the junction unmatched. Germline V CDR1 and CDR2: MNHNY, SVGAGI (reference sequence). This CDR3 spans 13 amino acids. The CDR3 DNA reads as TGTGCCAGCAGCTTCGGACTAGCTAACGAGCAGTACTTC. Translating it yields CASSFGLANEQYF.

This clonotype was seen ten or more times. The rearrangement uses TRBV20-1 and TRBJ1-1; D is possibly TRBD1 (6 bases). Germline CDR1 and CDR2: DFQATT and SNEGSKA (reference sequence). The CDR3 is 12 amino acids. Trimming stripped 6 bases from V and 3 bases from J, with 11 bases between. The CDR3 loop reads CSAKRTDTEAFF. The CDR3 nucleotides read TGCAGTGCGAAACGGACAGACACTGAAGCTTTCTTT.

The chain has TRBV24-1 and TRBJ2-1; D not certain. Germline V gene data show CDR1 as KGHDR and CDR2 as SFDVKD. This CDR3 contains 12 residues. V lost 3 bases to trimming and J lost 7 bases, with 6 bases between them. CDR3 residues: CATSDTGNEQFF. CDR3 bases: TGTGCCACCAGTGATACTGGGAATGAGCAGTTCTTC.

This clonotype was seen a handful of times. This rearrangement joins TRBV5-1 to TRBJ2-1; D is ambiguous. Trimming removed 4 bases at V and 6 bases at J, with 11 bases between. Germline CDR1 reads SGHRS; CDR2 reads YFSETQ. This CDR3 has 13 amino acids. In DNA form, the CDR3 reads TGCGCCAGCAGCCAAGGGTCTTCCAATGAGCAGTTCTTC. Translated: CASSQGSSNEQFF. The full variable domain, its missing parts supplied by reference TRBV5-1 and TRBJ2-1, is KAGVTQTPRYLIKTRGQQVTLSCSPISGHRSVSWYQQTPGQGLQFLFEYFSETQRNKGNFPGRFSGRQFSNSRSEMNVSTLELGDSALYLCASSQGSSNEQFFGPGTRLTVL.

The chain employs TRBV7-4 and TRBJ2-3; a weak D match, TRBD1 (6 bases). The CDR3 totals 18 residues. Germline loops: CDR1 SGHVT, CDR2 SQSDAQ. The V and J ends lost 5 bases and 6 bases respectively, with 27 bases between them. As DNA, the CDR3 is TGTGCCAGCAGCGCGACAGGCAGGGAAAGGATGACGAGGGATACGCAGTATTTT. This sequence encodes CASSATGRERMTRDTQYF.

This clonotype was recorded a few times. The V call is TRBV7-2, the J call TRBJ2-7; the D call may be TRBD1 or TRBD2 (5 bases each). Germline assignment: CDR1 SGHTA and CDR2 FQGNSA. The CDR3 has 14 amino acids. Trimming pared 7 bases from V and 5 bases from J, leaving 18 bases between. The CDR3 is CASTRPGRTHEQYF. In DNA, the CDR3 is TGTGCCAGCACCCGACCGGGACGGACTCACGAGCAGTACTTC.

This clonotype showed up just a few times. The rearrangement links TRBV29-1 to TRBJ2-7; possibly TRBD2 for D (6 bases). Trimming cost V 3 bases and J 3 bases, with 12 bases left between them. Per the germline V gene, CDR1 is SQVTM and CDR2 is ANQGSEA. CDR3 length equals 13 residues. For the CDR3, the DNA is TGCAGCGTTGAGTCCAGCGGGCTCTACGAGCAGTACTTC. Its protein product is CSVESSGLYEQYF.

This clonotype was recorded a few times. V and J are TRBV6-2 or TRBV6-3 and TRBJ2-1; no clear D gene. In germline, CDR1 is MNHEY, CDR2 SVGEGT. The length of the CDR3 is 13 residues. V was pared by 4 bases and J by 8 bases, with 12 bases between. CDR3 sequence reads: CASSSQTLDEQFF. The CDR3 DNA is TGTGCCAGCAGTTCACAGACGTTGGATGAGCAGTTCTTC.